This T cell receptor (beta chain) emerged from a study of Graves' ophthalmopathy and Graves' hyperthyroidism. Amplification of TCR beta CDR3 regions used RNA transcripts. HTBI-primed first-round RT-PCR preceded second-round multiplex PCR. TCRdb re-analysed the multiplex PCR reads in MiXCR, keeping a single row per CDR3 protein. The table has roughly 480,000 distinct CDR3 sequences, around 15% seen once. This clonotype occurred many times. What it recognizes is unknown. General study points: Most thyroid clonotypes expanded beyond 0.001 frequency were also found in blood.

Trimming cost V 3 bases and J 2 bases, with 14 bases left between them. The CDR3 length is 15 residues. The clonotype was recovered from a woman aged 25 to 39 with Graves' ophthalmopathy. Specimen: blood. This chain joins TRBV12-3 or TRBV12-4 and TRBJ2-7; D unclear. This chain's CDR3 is CASSFLGIEAYEQYF. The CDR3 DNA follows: TGTGCCAGCAGTTTTTTGGGTATAGAAGCCTACGAGCAGTACTTC.